The present entry profiles one TCR beta chain with its context. Its specificity is unknown. The length of the CDR3 is 15 residues. The V and J ends lost 7 bases and 0 bases, in that order; junction bases with no gene match: 4. The germline CDR1 and CDR2 sequences are SQVTM and ANQGSEA. This record belongs to a study of CD8 T cells in ankylosing spondylitis. Using quantitative 5'-RACE with molecular barcodes, the authors made TCR beta libraries. TCRdb itself ran the 5' RACE reads through MiXCR, one entry per CDR3 protein. The sample yields 210,000 or so distinct CDR3 sequences, 20% to 30% seen once. General observations from the study: Peripheral blood samples showed relatively rare disease-linked clones, and these clones were CD8+.

This TCR was sampled from a male donor with ankylosing spondylitis or in good health (not recorded which). The chain has TRBV29-1 and TRBJ2-1, with 12 positions matching TRBD2. Sequencing input: blood, either unsorted or a sorted T cell fraction (not recorded which). The CDR3 is CSGASGRASYNEQFF. CDR3 nucleotide sequence: TGCAGCGGGGCTAGCGGGAGGGCCTCCTACAATGAGCAGTTCTTC.